The 25 T cell receptor beta chains in this list originate from one sample, sequenced in a study of shared clonotypes between healthy human individuals. Only CD45RO-negative cells positively selected for CCR7 counted as naive CD8 cells, so terminally differentiated effector memory CD45RA+ cells were excluded. Clones were read by immunoSEQ multiplex PCR, and TCRdb kept only the in-frame ones, dropping some. The sample has about 680,000 clones; approximately 90% are singletons. Sequenced sample: naive CD8+ T cells sorted from blood. These receptors were collected from a man aged 25-40 years in good health.

The chain has TRBV11-2 and TRBJ2-5; weak D call: TRBD2 (6 bases). The germline V gene has CDR1 SGHAT and CDR2 FQNNGV. Trimming took 3 bases from V and 2 from J, leaving 10 bases between them. The CDR3 runs to 14 residues. The CDR3 DNA is TGTGCCAGCAGCTTTGACGGGAGACAAGAGACCCAGTACTTC. It codes for CASSFDGRQETQYF.

The V call is TRBV4-1, the J call TRBJ2-4; 10 bases line up with TRBD2. V lost 2 bases to trimming and J lost 9 bases; unmatched junction nucleotides: 4. The CDR3 totals 14 residues. Germline assignment: CDR1 MGHRA and CDR2 YSYEKL. CDR3 region: CASSQLAGDVIQYF. The CDR3 bases are TGCGCCAGCAGCCAACTAGCGGGAGATGTCATTCAGTACTTC.

The chain employs TRBV29-1 and TRBJ2-3, with a weak D call TRBD2 (6 bases). CDR3 length: 14 residues. Between the trimmed V and J ends, which lost 3 bases and 0 bases, there was a span of 10 bases. Germline-derived CDR1 and CDR2 are SQVTM and ANQGSEA. The CDR3 loop is CSVDSGASTDTQYF. In DNA form, the CDR3 reads TGCAGCGTTGACTCGGGAGCTAGCACAGATACGCAGTATTTT.

The chain employs TRBV27 and TRBJ1-1; TRBD1 matches at 7 bases. CDR1 and CDR2 from the germline V gene are MNHEY and SMNVEV (reference sequence). The trim removed 6 bases at V and 4 bases at J, leaving 17 bases unmatched. CDR3 length: 17 residues. Written as DNA, the CDR3 is TGTGCCAGCAGCGTTATCGGGCAGACAGGGACGTCCACTGAAGCTTTCTTT. Amino acids: CASSVIGQTGTSTEAFF.

The rearrangement links TRBV5-6 to TRBJ2-5; D is possibly TRBD1 (5 bases). Per germline, CDR1 SGHDT and CDR2 YYEEEE. This CDR3 comprises 14 residues. Trimming took 0 bases from V and 5 from J, leaving 11 bases between them. CDR3 nucleotide sequence: TGTGCCAGCAGCTTGGCCCCCCCAGGGGAGACCCAGTACTTC. Translation gives CASSLAPPGETQYF.

The chain is built from TRBV6-5 and TRBJ2-2; 7 bases map to TRBD2. Trimming cost V 7 bases and J 3 bases; bases outside gene matches: 8. This CDR3 is 15 amino acids long. From germline, CDR1 is MNHEY and CDR2 SVGAGI. The CDR3 region has the DNA TGTGCCAGCAATCGGGGGAGGGCTTACACCGGGGAGCTGTTTTTT. Translation: CASNRGRAYTGELFF.

The rearrangement links TRBV5-1 to TRBJ2-7; D unresolved. CDR3 length: 14 amino acids. Looked up from germline, CDR1 is SGHRS and CDR2 is YFSETQ. V shed 0 bases and J shed 0 bases, with 7 bases lying between them. The CDR3 nucleotides are TGCGCCAGCAGCTTGGGAACAGTCTCCTACGAGCAGTACTTC. Protein product: CASSLGTVSYEQYF.

J is TRBJ2-1 and V is TRBV5-1; D tentatively reads TRBD1 or TRBD2 (5 bases each). The CDR3 runs 15 residues. Deletions cut 6 bases from V and 0 bases from J, with 13 bases between. Germline loops: CDR1 SGHRS, CDR2 YFSETQ. The CDR3 spells CASTLRGNSYNEQFF. The CDR3 nucleotides are TGCGCCAGCACCCTGAGGGGAAACTCCTACAATGAGCAGTTCTTC.

The chain couples TRBV7-3 to TRBJ2-1; 7 nucleotides align to TRBD2. Germline V gene sequence: CDR1 SGHTA, CDR2 FQGTGA. The CDR3 runs 16 residues. J lost 2 bases, V lost 10 bases, and 14 bases had no gene match. The CDR3 sequence: CANPSTIAGPYNEQFF. The DNA of the CDR3 is TGTGCCAACCCCAGTACCATAGCGGGCCCCTACAATGAGCAGTTCTTC.

This clone was recorded only once. V usage is TRBV25-1 and J usage is TRBJ1-2; D remains ambiguous. Germline CDR1 is MGHDK and CDR2 is SYGVNS. Trimming pared 2 bases from V and 0 bases from J, leaving 10 bases between. The CDR3 length is 15 residues. This CDR3 reads CASSEPGHTNYGYTF. The DNA of the CDR3 is TGTGCCAGCAGTGAACCCGGGCATACTAACTATGGCTACACCTTC.

The chain is built from TRBV7-9 and TRBJ2-7, with TRBD2 matching over 7 bases. CDR1 and CDR2 (germline): SEHNR, FQNEAQ (reference sequence). The CDR3 spans 14 residues. J lost 8 bases, V lost 2 bases, and 9 bases had no gene match. The CDR3 DNA is TGTGCCAGCAGCTTAAACCCGAGCGGGAACCAGCAGTACTTC. Translation: CASSLNPSGNQQYF.

J is TRBJ1-1 and V is TRBV10-3; 7 nucleotides align to TRBD1. V shed 2 bases, J shed 10 bases, and the junction held 7 bases outside the gene matches. This CDR3 is 13 amino acids long. CDR1 and CDR2 from the germline V gene are ENHRY and SYGVKD. CDR3 loop: CAISEPATGSAFF. In DNA form, the CDR3 reads TGTGCCATCAGTGAGCCGGCGACAGGGTCAGCTTTCTTT.

The rearrangement links TRBV5-1 to TRBJ2-3, with TRBD1 matching 7 bases. Germline CDR1 and CDR2: SGHRS and YFSETQ. This CDR3 is 15 amino acids long. The V gene end was trimmed by 4 bases and the J gene end by 1 base; junction bases not matched to a gene: 6. The CDR3 loop is CASSQGDPRTDTQYF. For the CDR3, the DNA is TGCGCCAGCAGCCAGGGGGACCCCCGCACAGATACGCAGTATTTT.

CDR3 in DNA: TGTGCCAGCAGCCCGTTGGGCACCCCGAACACTGAAGCTTTCTTT. As protein: CASSPLGTPNTEAFF. The chain combines TRBV9 with TRBJ1-1; unclear D gene. The CDR3 covers 15 residues. Germline CDR1 SGDLS, CDR2 YYNGEE. V was shortened by 4 bases and J by 1 base, with 14 bases between the two germline ends. The variable domain in full, completed from reference TRBV9 and TRBJ1-1, reads DSGVTQTPKHLITATGQRVTLRCSPRSGDLSVYWYQQSLDQGLQFLIQYYNGEERAKGNILERFSAQQFPDLHSELNLSSLELGDSALYFCASSPLGTPNTEAFFGQGTRLTVV.

The chain combines TRBV27 with TRBJ1-5; D perhaps matches TRBD1 (5 bases). This CDR3 spans 15 amino acids. Trimming shortened V by 10 bases and J by 0 bases, and 16 bases separated the two germline ends. The germline CDR1 and CDR2 sequences are MNHEY and SMNVEV (reference sequence). The CDR3 sequence: CATNPPGDSNQPQHF. In DNA, the CDR3 is TGTGCCACAAACCCACCGGGGGATAGCAATCAGCCCCAGCATTTT.

This clone appeared a few times. In DNA, the CDR3 is TGTGCCAGCAGCCTGGGACTTCCTAGCTCTGGGGCCAACGTCCTGACTTTC. This encodes CASSLGLPSSGANVLTF. The V call is TRBV14, the J call TRBJ2-6; a weak D match, TRBD2 (6 bases). Germline lookup yields CDR1 SGHDN and CDR2 FVKESK. V was cut by 4 bases and J by 0 bases, with 13 bases left in between. The CDR3 runs 17 residues.

V gene TRBV15 combines with J gene TRBJ2-1, with 10 bases fitting TRBD2. Germline CDR1 and CDR2: LNHNV and YYDKDF (reference sequence). V lost 3 bases to trimming and J lost 2 bases; unmatched junction nucleotides: 1. The CDR3 is 15 amino acids. The CDR3: CATSSLAGAYNEQFF. The DNA for the CDR3 is TGTGCCACCAGCAGTCTAGCGGGAGCCTACAATGAGCAGTTCTTC.

This sequence joins TRBV18 and TRBJ2-3, with 7 bases fitting TRBD2. CDR3 length equals 14 residues. The trim removed 8 bases at V and 4 bases at J, leaving 9 bases unmatched. CDR1 is KGHSH and CDR2 is LQKENI in the germline V gene. The CDR3 coding sequence is TGTGCCAGCGAAAGGGCGGGAGACCCAGATACGCAGTATTTT. It translates to CASERAGDPDTQYF.

This clone is a singleton in its sample. The CDR3 bases are TGTGCCAGCAGCGTAGCTACAGGCAGCTCCTACAATGAGCAGTTCTTC. Amino acids: CASSVATGSSYNEQFF. The chain links TRBV9 to TRBJ2-1; TRBD1 is a possible D gene (5 bases). This CDR3 region has 16 residues. CDR1 and CDR2 from the germline V gene are SGDLS and YYNGEE. V lost 0 bases, J lost 0 bases, and 10 bases lay in between.

J is TRBJ1-1 and V is TRBV19; D gene unclear. Trimming took off 5 bases at V and 6 bases at J, with 13 bases between the two ends. The germline V gene encodes CDR1 LNHDA and CDR2 SQIVND (reference sequence). The CDR3 has 13 residues. The CDR3 coding sequence is TGTGCCAGTAGTCTGGGCCCGACCGCTGAAGCTTTCTTT. It translates to CASSLGPTAEAFF.

Details on this clone: A read error is the likely source, as a far larger clone sits one nucleotide away. This sequence joins TRBV10-1 and TRBJ1-1; D gene unclear. Germline loops: CDR1 WNHNN, CDR2 SYGVQD (reference sequence). The CDR3 is made up of 13 amino acids. Trimming removed 6 bases at V and 1 base at J, with 9 bases between. The CDR3 here is CASSPQRNTEAFF. As DNA, the CDR3 is TGCGCCAGCAGCCCCCAACGGAACACTGAAGCTTTCTTT.

V usage is TRBV13 and J usage is TRBJ2-2, with D unresolved. V was pared by 0 bases and J by 5 bases, with 4 bases between. The V gene's germline CDR1 is PRHDT and CDR2 FYEKMQ (reference sequence). The CDR3 loop spans 13 amino acids. The CDR3 bases are TGTGCCAGCAGCTTAGGGGGAACCGGGGAGCTGTTTTTT. Protein product: CASSLGGTGELFF.

J is TRBJ2-1 and V is TRBV15, with 7 nucleotides matching TRBD1. Germline V gives CDR1 LNHNV, CDR2 YYDKDF (reference sequence). Germline trimming cut 1 base from V and 3 bases from J; bases unmatched to any gene: 6. The CDR3 extends over 16 amino acids. The CDR3 protein is CATSRGGQALYNEQFF. DNA of the CDR3: TGTGCCACCAGCAGAGGCGGACAGGCCCTCTACAATGAGCAGTTCTTC.

The CDR3 DNA follows: TGTGCCACCCGGGCAGAGGGGCCATGGGCAGATACGCAGTATTTT. Translated: CATRAEGPWADTQYF. The genes are TRBV10-3 and TRBJ2-3; D tentatively reads TRBD1 or TRBD2 (5 bases each). Germline V gene sequence: CDR1 ENHRY, CDR2 SYGVKD. CDR3 length: 15 amino acids. V lost 10 bases, J lost 4 bases, and 21 bases lay in between.

This clone was seen only once. V usage is TRBV6-1 and J usage is TRBJ2-7; D unclear. This CDR3 is built from 14 residues. In germline, CDR1 is MNHNS, CDR2 SASEGT. The V end was cut by 1 base, the J end by 4 bases, with 11 bases between. CDR3 sequence reads: CASSEGRGGYEQYF. CDR3 sequence (DNA): TGTGCCAGCAGTGAAGGCCGTGGCGGATACGAGCAGTACTTC.